Presented here are 25 T cell receptor beta chains from one specimen sequenced in a study of T-cell reconstitution after alpha-beta-depleted transplantation in children. For TCRbeta, the library was prepared with unique molecular identifiers. TCRdb fed the PCR reads into MiXCR, producing one record per CDR3 protein. The sample has about 270,000 distinct CDR3 sequences, 9.9% seen once. Sequencing was performed on PBMCs from the stem cell graft donor, taken from the stem cell graft. The receptors shown here come from a human donor who donated a stem cell graft to a child with SCID.

This clonotype was counted a few times. The J gene is TRBJ2-1, the V gene TRBV4-1, with 12 bases that match TRBD1. The CDR3 has 16 amino acids. Trimming removed 0 bases from V and 7 bases from J; junction bases left unmatched: 4. Germline CDR1 is MGHRA and CDR2 is YSYEKL. The CDR3 loop reads CASSQDGTGGFNEQFF. The CDR3 DNA sequence: TGCGCCAGCAGCCAAGATGGGACAGGGGGCTTTAATGAGCAGTTCTTC.

This chain links TRBV6-6 with TRBJ1-1; D is perhaps TRBD1 (5 bases). The germline V and J ends were trimmed by 6 bases and 0 bases, with 8 bases remaining between them. CDR3 length equals 13 residues. Per germline, CDR1 MNHNY and CDR2 SVGAGI (reference sequence). CDR3 amino acids: CASRGTLNTEAFF. The CDR3 DNA follows: TGTGCCAGCAGGGGGACGTTGAACACTGAAGCTTTCTTT.

A few counts support this clonotype. The V gene is TRBV12-5, the J gene TRBJ2-2; TRBD1 might be the D (5 bases). Germline lookup yields CDR1 LGHNT and CDR2 FRNRAP. Trimming removed 7 bases from V and 0 bases from J, with 9 bases in between. The CDR3 is 14 amino acids. Here the CDR3 reads CASALRANTGELFF. In nucleotides, the CDR3 is TGTGCTAGTGCGCTCAGGGCGAACACCGGGGAGCTGTTTTTT.

This chain uses TRBV7-9 with TRBJ2-7; D gene ambiguous. The germline CDR1 and CDR2 sequences are SEHNR and FQNEAQ (reference sequence). The length of the CDR3 is 14 residues. The V end was cut by 5 bases, the J end by 0 bases, with 11 bases between. In DNA form, the CDR3 reads TGTGCCAGCAGCGCCGTTAATCCCTCCTACGAGCAGTACTTC. Translated, it gives CASSAVNPSYEQYF.

On this clonotype itself: One end of the junction is discordant with germline, which a read error may explain. V usage is TRBV7-7 and J usage is TRBJ1-5; D not resolved. Germline assignment: CDR1 SSHAT and CDR2 FNYEAQ (reference sequence). The CDR3 is 13 amino acids. The DNA for the CDR3 is TGTGCTAGCAGCTTAGGGATAAATCAGCCCCAGCATTTT. It specifies CASSLGINQPQHF.

The chain links TRBV12-3 or TRBV12-4 to TRBJ2-5; the D gene is possibly TRBD1 (5 bases). The CDR3 consists of 13 residues. Trimming took 5 bases from V and 5 from J, leaving 12 bases between them. The DNA for the CDR3 is TGTGCCAGCAGTCAGGGATTCGTCGAGACCCAGTACTTC. Residues: CASSQGFVETQYF.

The chain couples TRBV27 to TRBJ1-5; TRBD1 aligns across 7 bases. The germline V gene has CDR1 MNHEY and CDR2 SMNVEV (reference sequence). The CDR3 is 15 amino acids. V dropped 6 bases and J dropped 2; count of bases not matched to a gene: 7. CDR3 nucleotides: TGTGCCAGCAGGCGACAGGGAGAGGGCAATCAGCCCCAGCATTTT. Translated, it gives CASRRQGEGNQPQHF.

At least ten counts were recorded for this clonotype. This chain connects TRBV3-1 to TRBJ2-7; 7 bases align to TRBD1. V shed 4 bases and J 0 bases; nucleotides not matched to a gene: 3. This CDR3 has 14 residues. CDR1 and CDR2 (germline): LGHDT, YNNKEL (reference sequence). For the CDR3, the DNA is TGTGCCAGCAGCCGACAGGGAAGCTCCTACGAGCAGTACTTC. Protein: CASSRQGSSYEQYF.

V is TRBV18 and J is TRBJ2-5; D is uncertain. Germline lookup yields CDR1 KGHSH and CDR2 LQKENI. This CDR3 contains 16 residues. V gave up 5 bases and J gave up 1 base, with 17 bases separating them. CDR3 sequence: CASSANIGRTQETQYF. The CDR3 DNA sequence: TGTGCCAGCTCAGCCAACATTGGGCGGACCCAAGAGACCCAGTACTTC.

The chain uses TRBV7-9 and TRBJ1-6; D gene uncertain. CDR3 length: 17 amino acids. V was shortened by 5 bases and J by 6 bases, with 20 bases between the two germline ends. Germline CDR1 reads SEHNR; CDR2 reads FQNEAQ (reference sequence). The CDR3 DNA reads TGTGCCAGCAGCCCCCCCCTGGAACGCCGCCTTAATTCACCCCTCCACTTT. It specifies CASSPPLERRLNSPLHF.

The rearrangement links TRBV20-1 to TRBJ2-3; 10 nucleotides match TRBD1. Unmatched junction bases numbered 10, after V lost 2 bases and J lost 2 bases. This CDR3 is 17 amino acids long. Germline lookup yields CDR1 DFQATT and CDR2 SNEGSKA (reference sequence). The CDR3, as DNA: TGCAGTGCTAGATCAGACAGGGGGCGGAAACCCACAGATACGCAGTATTTT. The encoded protein is CSARSDRGRKPTDTQYF.

Ten or more counts support this clonotype. This chain uses TRBV18 with TRBJ2-5; no clear D gene. Trimming took 0 bases from V and 5 from J, leaving 10 bases between them. The CDR3 spans 14 residues. Germline CDR1 reads KGHSH; CDR2 reads LQKENI. This CDR3 reads CASSPPMGVETQYF. For the CDR3, the DNA is TGTGCCAGCTCACCACCAATGGGTGTGGAGACCCAGTACTTC.

The chain combines TRBV25-1 with TRBJ2-1; perhaps TRBD2 as D (7 bases). The V end lost 3 bases, the J end lost 8 bases, and 14 bases lay between the germline ends. CDR3 length equals 14 residues. Germline lookup yields CDR1 MGHDK and CDR2 SYGVNS. In DNA, the CDR3 is TGTGCCAGCAGTGACGTTGGGAGGGGGGATGAGCAGTTCTTC. Protein: CASSDVGRGDEQFF.

This chain connects TRBV12-5 to TRBJ2-7, with TRBD1 identical over 8 bases. The CDR3 loop spans 16 amino acids. The germline V gene encodes CDR1 LGHNT and CDR2 FRNRAP. V was clipped by 0 bases and J by 3 bases; unmatched bases: 7. CDR3 region: CASGLVRDRPYYEQYF. In DNA form, the CDR3 reads TGTGCTAGTGGTTTGGTCCGGGACAGGCCATACTACGAGCAGTACTTC.

The chain couples TRBV20-1 to TRBJ2-7, with a weak D call TRBD1 (6 bases). The CDR3 is made up of 13 amino acids. The germline gives CDR1 DFQATT, CDR2 SNEGSKA (reference sequence). V shed 6 bases and J shed 2 bases, with 14 bases lying between them. For the CDR3, the DNA is TGCAGTGCATGGCCAGGGGATACCTACGAGCAGTACTTC. This encodes CSAWPGDTYEQYF.

This clonotype was found a few times. This sequence joins TRBV20-1 and TRBJ2-1, with 7 bases matching TRBD1. The CDR3 spans 14 residues. In germline, CDR1 is DFQATT, CDR2 SNEGSKA (reference sequence). V was clipped by 5 bases and J by 5 bases; unmatched bases: 9. The DNA for the CDR3 is TGCAGTGCTTTTGACAGGGTTGCGGACAATGAGCAGTTCTTC. As protein: CSAFDRVADNEQFF.

This clonotype has only a few counts. This sequence joins TRBV12-3 or TRBV12-4 and TRBJ2-3, with 9 bases aligning to TRBD1. Germline trimming cut 5 bases from V and 3 bases from J; bases unmatched to any gene: 3. The CDR3 consists of 14 residues. The CDR3 here is CASSTGTGTDTQYF. As DNA, the CDR3 is TGTGCCAGCAGTACCGGGACAGGGACAGATACGCAGTATTTT.

This clonotype was seen a few times. The chain is built from TRBV20-1 and TRBJ1-6; 7 positions agree with TRBD1. Looked up from germline, CDR1 is DFQATT and CDR2 is SNEGSKA (reference sequence). The CDR3 consists of 14 residues. V lost 6 bases, J lost 5 bases, and 7 bases stayed unmatched. This CDR3 is CSATPGQHNSPLHF. Written as DNA, the CDR3 is TGCAGTGCCACTCCGGGACAGCATAATTCACCCCTCCACTTT.

In nucleotides, the CDR3 is TGCGCCAGCAGCTTGACAGAGGGGGCCTACGAGCAGTACTTC. Protein product: CASSLTEGAYEQYF. This chain uses TRBV5-1 with TRBJ2-7; D may be TRBD1 (6 bases). V lost 1 base, J lost 2 bases, and 10 bases lay in between. The CDR3 runs to 14 residues. CDR1 is SGHRS and CDR2 is YFSETQ in the germline V gene.

This chain connects TRBV20-1 to TRBJ1-4, with D possibly TRBD1 on 5 matching bases. The germline gives CDR1 DFQATT, CDR2 SNEGSKA (reference sequence). V gave up 6 bases and J gave up 5 bases, with 19 bases separating them. The CDR3 loop spans 15 amino acids. The CDR3 loop is CSARDWGRGNEKLFF. In nucleotides, the CDR3 is TGCAGTGCCCGGGATTGGGGGAGAGGAAATGAAAAACTGTTTTTT.

This clonotype was seen ten or more times. V and J are TRBV6-5 and TRBJ2-7; 7 positions agree with TRBD1. Germline V gene data show CDR1 as MNHEY and CDR2 as SVGAGI. The CDR3 runs 13 residues. V shed 8 bases, J shed 4 bases, and the junction held 8 bases outside the gene matches. The CDR3 DNA is TGTGCCAGCCACAGGGGCATGGGTTACGAGCAGTACTTC. Its protein is CASHRGMGYEQYF.

The chain is built from TRBV5-5 and TRBJ2-7, with D tentatively TRBD2 (6 bases). V lost 2 bases to trimming and J lost 4 bases, with 16 bases between them. Germline-derived CDR1 and CDR2 are SGHKS and YYEKEE (reference sequence). The CDR3 totals 15 residues. CDR3 sequence reads: CASSFRDRGTYEQYF. CDR3 DNA sequence: TGTGCCAGCAGCTTCCGGGACCGTGGGACTTACGAGCAGTACTTC.

The sample holds a few counts of this clonotype. CDR3 DNA sequence: TGTGCCAGCAGCTTCCTGGACAGTAACTATGGCTACACCTTC. Amino acids: CASSFLDSNYGYTF. The V gene is TRBV7-3, the J gene TRBJ1-2, with D perhaps matching TRBD1 (6 bases). Germline V gene data show CDR1 as SGHTA and CDR2 as FQGTGA. CDR3 length: 14 residues. V dropped 3 bases and J dropped 1 base, with 9 bases sitting between them.

For this clonotype: Germline and junction disagree at one end, which may indicate a read error. The chain recombines TRBV7-2 with TRBJ2-2, with TRBD1 matching over 7 bases. CDR1 is SGHTA and CDR2 is FQGNSA in the germline V gene. This CDR3 spans 16 amino acids. CDR3 in amino acids: CAISPRGQSNTGELFF. The CDR3 nucleotides are TGTGCCATCAGCCCCCGGGGACAGTCGAACACCGGGGAGCTGTTTTTT.

This clonotype was seen more than once but under ten times. This chain joins TRBV5-1 and TRBJ2-2; D ambiguous. Germline V gene sequence: CDR1 SGHRS, CDR2 YFSETQ. The V and J ends lost 2 bases and 3 bases respectively, with 8 bases between them. The CDR3 length is 14 residues. The CDR3 loop reads CASSFEVHTGELFF. CDR3 nucleotide sequence: TGCGCCAGCAGCTTTGAAGTTCACACCGGGGAGCTGTTTTTT.